This T cell receptor (beta chain) was captured in a study of cytomegalovirus exposure and HLA in healthy donors. This clone was seen a few times. Its cognate antigen is unknown. Findings and caveats of the study: What was likely a sequencing artifact was a cluster of highly shared sequence variants. CMV serostatus was the sole immune exposure data available. Reports indicated that the classifier achieved high specificity and sensitivity in diagnosing cytomegalovirus status.

Participants comprised healthy donors of bone marrow. Primers for the PCR totalled 60 Vbeta and 13 Jbeta. TCRdb's copy holds only in-frame clones and misses some; the assay was immunoSEQ multiplex PCR. The table lists tens of thousands of clones, 65% to 85% of them singletons. The CDR3 length is 15 residues. The V gene end was trimmed by 0 bases and the J gene end by 3 bases; junction bases not matched to a gene: 5. Germline-derived CDR1 and CDR2 are MNHEY and SMNVEV (reference sequence). The sample was PBMCs. The rearrangement links TRBV27 to TRBJ2-7; 7 bases fit TRBD1. The sequence was obtained from a man aged 45-60 years in good health and CMV-seronegative. The DNA of the CDR3 is TGTGCCAGCAGTTTATCAGGGACAGAGCACTACGAGCAGTACTTC. Its translation is CASSLSGTEHYEQYF.